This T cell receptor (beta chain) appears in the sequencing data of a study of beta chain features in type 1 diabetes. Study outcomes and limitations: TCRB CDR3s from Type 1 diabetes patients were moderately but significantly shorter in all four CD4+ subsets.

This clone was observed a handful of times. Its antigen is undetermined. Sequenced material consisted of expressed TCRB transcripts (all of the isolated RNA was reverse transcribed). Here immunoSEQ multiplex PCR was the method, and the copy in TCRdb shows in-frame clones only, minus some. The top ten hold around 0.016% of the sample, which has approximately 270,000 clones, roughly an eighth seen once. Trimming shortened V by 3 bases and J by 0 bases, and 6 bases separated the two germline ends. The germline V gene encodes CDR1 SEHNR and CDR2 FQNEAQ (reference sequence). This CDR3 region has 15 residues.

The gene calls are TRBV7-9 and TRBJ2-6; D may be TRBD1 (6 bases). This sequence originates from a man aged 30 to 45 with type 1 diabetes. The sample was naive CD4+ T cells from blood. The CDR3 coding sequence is TGTGCCAGCAGCTTGGGACACTCTGGGGCCAACGTCCTGACTTTC. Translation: CASSLGHSGANVLTF.